This is a list of T cell receptor beta chains from one sample in a study of cytomegalovirus exposure and HLA in healthy donors. The method was immunoSEQ multiplex PCR; TCRdb's version includes in-frame clones alone and lacks a portion of them. The table counts 53,000 or so clones; roughly 12% lies in the top ten. The sample consisted of PBMCs. Receptors were obtained from a man aged 18-30 years in good health and CMV-seropositive. CDR3s include the opening cysteine and the closing phenylalanine or tryptophan. The order of the fields is CDR3 DNA, CDR3 protein, J gene, V gene, D gene. D genes are given only for firm matches.

TGCGCCAGCAGCTTGACAGGGAGCACCGGGGAGCTGTTTTTT | CASSLTGSTGELFF | TRBJ2-2 | TRBV5-1 | NA
TGTGCCAGCAGCATGACAGGGAGCCGGAGTGAAGCTTTCTTT | CASSMTGSRSEAFF | TRBJ1-1 | TRBV6-1 | TRBD1
TGTGCCAGCAGCTCCTTCTACGAGCAGTACTTC | CASSSFYEQYF | TRBJ2-7 | TRBV11-2 | NA
TGTGCCAGCAGTTCAACCAGGACTAGCACAGATACGCAGTATTTT | CASSSTRTSTDTQYF | TRBJ2-3 | TRBV6-5 | NA
TGCGCCAGCAGCTTGGGGACTAGCGGAAACTACGAGCAGTACTTC | CASSLGTSGNYEQYF | TRBJ2-7 | TRBV5-1 | TRBD2
TGTGCCAGCAGCAGGCAGAAAATTGTTGCAGATACGCAGTATTTT | CASSRQKIVADTQYF | TRBJ2-3 | TRBV21-1 | NA
TGTGCCAGTAGTATAAGGGAGGGCCGCGACAATCAGCCCCAGCATTTT | CASSIREGRDNQPQHF | TRBJ1-5 | TRBV19 | NA
TGTGCCAGCAGTTTAACTAGCGGGAGCTCCTACAATGAGCAGTTCTTC | CASSLTSGSSYNEQFF | TRBJ2-1 | TRBV27 | TRBD2
TGTGCCAGCAGTTTATTTGTAGGTCTAGGCTATGGCTACACCTTC | CASSLFVGLGYGYTF | TRBJ1-2 | TRBV27 | NA
TGTGCCAGCAGTTTAAAAAAGGGACAGGGTTTTTACGAGCAGTACTTC | CASSLKKGQGFYEQYF | TRBJ2-7 | TRBV7-8 | TRBD1
TGTGCCAGCAGCCAAGGCCTGACAGCCCCCTACGAGCAGTACTTC | CASSQGLTAPYEQYF | TRBJ2-7 | TRBV4-2 | NA
TGCGCCAGCAGCTACCACGCACAGGGGGCTGGTGAGACCCAGTACTTC | CASSYHAQGAGETQYF | TRBJ2-5 | TRBV5-1 | TRBD1
TGTGCCTGGAGTTCTACTGACAGGGTCAATGGCTACACCTTC | CAWSSTDRVNGYTF | TRBJ1-2 | TRBV30 | TRBD1
TGTGCCAGCAGTGCGGACACTGAAGCTTTCTTT | CASSADTEAFF | TRBJ1-1 | TRBV2 | NA
TGTGCCAGCAGCCGGGACAGGGATAACACCGGGGAGCTGTTTTTT | CASSRDRDNTGELFF | TRBJ2-2 | TRBV7-3 | TRBD1
TGTGCCAGCAGCCCGATCGACAGGGGGACTGAAGCTTTCTTT | CASSPIDRGTEAFF | TRBJ1-1 | TRBV11-3 | TRBD1
TGTGCCAGCAGTGACCCTGCCTACGAGCAGTACTTC | CASSDPAYEQYF | TRBJ2-7 | TRBV6-1 | NA
TGTGCCAGCAGCATACCGGGACAGGGGGGAGAGACCCAGTACTTC | CASSIPGQGGETQYF | TRBJ2-5 | TRBV7-6 | TRBD1
TGTGCCAGCAGCGTAGGGGTACTAGCGAGATACAATGAGCAGTTCTTC | CASSVGVLARYNEQFF | TRBJ2-1 | TRBV9 | TRBD2
TGTGCCAGCAGTACCCTACAGGGAGGGAGGACTGAAGCTTTCTTT | CASSTLQGGRTEAFF | TRBJ1-1 | TRBV27 | NA
TGTGCCAGCCTGGACAGGGGTGTGATGAACACTGAAGCTTTCTTT | CASLDRGVMNTEAFF | TRBJ1-1 | TRBV28 | TRBD1
TGCAGCGCTGAAAGACAGCACTCCGGCTACACCTTC | CSAERQHSGYTF | TRBJ1-2 | TRBV29-1 | NA
TGTGCCAGCAGCTTAGAGGCAACCGGGACTAGCGGCACCTACGAGCAGTACTTC | CASSLEATGTSGTYEQYF | TRBJ2-7 | TRBV11-3 | TRBD2
TGTGCCAGCAGCCAAGATCTTGGGCGGGTCCCCACCGGGGAGCTGTTTTTT | CASSQDLGRVPTGELFF | TRBJ2-2 | TRBV14 | NA
TGCGCCAGCAGCTTGGGACTGAGCTCCTACAATGAGCAGTTCTTC | CASSLGLSSYNEQFF | TRBJ2-1 | TRBV5-1 | NA
TGTGCCAGCAGCTTGACGCTAGCGGGAGGGGAGGAGCAGTTCTTC | CASSLTLAGGEEQFF | TRBJ2-1 | TRBV5-8 | TRBD2
TGTGCCAGCAGCTTAGGCCTGACTAGAGGAGAGACCCAGTACTTC | CASSLGLTRGETQYF | TRBJ2-5 | TRBV13 | NA
TGCTTGGGGGCAGGGAACTATGGCTACACCTTC | CLGAGNYGYTF | TRBJ1-2 | TRBV20-1 | NA
TGTGCCAGCAGCTCGGGACAGGGGGCATTTCTCAGCTACACCTTC | CASSSGQGAFLSYTF | TRBJ1-2 | TRBV5-4 | TRBD1
TGTGCCAGCAGCCTTGGGACAGACAACCCTTACTACGAGCAGTACTTC | CASSLGTDNPYYEQYF | TRBJ2-7 | TRBV11-3 | TRBD1
TGCGCCAGCAGCTTCCCTAACAGGGCACGGGAGACCCAGTACTTC | CASSFPNRARETQYF | TRBJ2-5 | TRBV5-1 | NA
NA | CATSRGDGTFGAFF | TRBJ1-1 | TRBV15 | NA
TGCGCCAGCAGCCATTCGAGCGGGACCTACGAGCAGTACTTC | CASSHSSGTYEQYF | TRBJ2-7 | TRBV5-1 | TRBD2
TGCGCCAGCAGCCAAGTTGTCCAGGGTCAGCCCCAGCATTTT | CASSQVVQGQPQHF | TRBJ1-5 | TRBV4-1 | NA
TGTGCCAGTAAACCTGAAGGCCAGTGGTTCGGGAGCTACACCTTC | CASKPEGQWFGSYTF | TRBJ1-2 | TRBV19 | NA
TGTGCCAGAAGGGCCGGGTCTCTTATCCTCTACGAGCAGTACTTC | CARRAGSLILYEQYF | TRBJ2-7 | TRBV5-3 | NA
TGTGCCAGCATAAGGGGGGGCTACGAGCAGTACTTC | CASIRGGYEQYF | TRBJ2-7 | TRBV2 | NA
TGCGCCAGCAGCTTGGCGGTTGGCACTGAAGCTTTCTTT | CASSLAVGTEAFF | TRBJ1-1 | TRBV5-1 | NA
TGTGCCAGCAGTGACATCGGCTACGAGCAGTACTTC | CASSDIGYEQYF | TRBJ2-7 | TRBV25-1 | NA
TGTGCCAGTAGCAATCCTATGCGAATAAACCCGCGGGACACTGAAGCTTTCTTT | CASSNPMRINPRDTEAFF | TRBJ1-1 | TRBV19 | NA
TGTGCCAGCTCGAAAACGGCGGTATATAATTCACCCCTCCACTTT | CASSKTAVYNSPLHF | TRBJ1-6 | TRBV5-4 | NA
TGTGCCAGCAGCTTCGGAGAAGTGTTAGCGGGAGGAGTAGATACGCAGTATTTT | CASSFGEVLAGGVDTQYF | TRBJ2-3 | TRBV7-6 | TRBD2
TGTGCCAGCAGCCCCGGGACAGGGAAAGGCTACACCTTC | CASSPGTGKGYTF | TRBJ1-2 | TRBV5-5 | TRBD1
TGTGCCAGCAGCCAGACTGGCGGGAGGGCCGGAGATACGCAGTATTTT | CASSQTGGRAGDTQYF | TRBJ2-3 | TRBV7-3 | TRBD2
TGTGCCAGTAGTATAGGTGGACAGGGGCGAACCAAGCAGTACTTC | CASSIGGQGRTKQYF | TRBJ2-7 | TRBV19 | TRBD1
TGTGCCAGCAGCTCCGGGACAGGGTACCAAGAGACCCAGTACTTC | CASSSGTGYQETQYF | TRBJ2-5 | TRBV5-4 | TRBD1
TGTGCCAGCAGTGCGGGAGGGACAGATACGCAGTATTTT | CASSAGGTDTQYF | TRBJ2-3 | TRBV6-4 | TRBD2
TGCGCCAGCAGCCTACTAGGCGAGCAGTACTTC | CASSLLGEQYF | TRBJ2-7 | TRBV5-1 | NA
TGTGCCAGCAGTTCCCGAGCGGGGGAGAGAACAGATACGCAGTATTTT | CASSSRAGERTDTQYF | TRBJ2-3 | TRBV6-5 | TRBD2
TGTGCCAGCACCCTGCCCGGGGACCAAGAGACCCAGTACTTC | CASTLPGDQETQYF | TRBJ2-5 | TRBV28 | NA
TGTGCCAGCAGCTCGTGGAGGGAGTCAGATACGCAGTATTTT | CASSSWRESDTQYF | TRBJ2-3 | TRBV11-2 | NA